This TCR beta chain was captured in a study of T-cell memory formation after mild COVID-19. Study in general: TCR clusters showed largely donor specificity.

This clonotype has more than one count but fewer than ten. Its antigen is not identified. Study outcomes and limitations: Contracting CD4+ clones sat mainly in CM and EM; CD8+ in EMRA. The appearance of some responding clones in pre-infection memory suggested that cross-reactive memory joined.

CDR3 size: 14 residues. V lost 2 bases, J lost 6 bases, and 14 bases lay in between. Germline V gives CDR1 MGHRA, CDR2 YSYEKL. Libraries for TCRalpha and TCRbeta carried sample barcodes and unique molecular identifiers via 5'RACE. Using its own MiXCR run on the 5' RACE reads, TCRdb lists one record per CDR3 protein. The sample shows just under 550,000 distinct CDR3 sequences, about 20% of them seen only once. Input material: PBMCs or a T cell subset sorted from them (not recorded which). The receptor was derived from an adult woman who had mild COVID-19 (a few samples of this study predate the infection). Cell type and time point are not known. This chain connects TRBV4-1 to TRBJ2-7; D unclear. The CDR3 region is CASSQRTFVAEQYF. Here the CDR3 DNA reads TGCGCCAGCAGCCAAAGGACGTTCGTGGCCGAGCAGTACTTC.